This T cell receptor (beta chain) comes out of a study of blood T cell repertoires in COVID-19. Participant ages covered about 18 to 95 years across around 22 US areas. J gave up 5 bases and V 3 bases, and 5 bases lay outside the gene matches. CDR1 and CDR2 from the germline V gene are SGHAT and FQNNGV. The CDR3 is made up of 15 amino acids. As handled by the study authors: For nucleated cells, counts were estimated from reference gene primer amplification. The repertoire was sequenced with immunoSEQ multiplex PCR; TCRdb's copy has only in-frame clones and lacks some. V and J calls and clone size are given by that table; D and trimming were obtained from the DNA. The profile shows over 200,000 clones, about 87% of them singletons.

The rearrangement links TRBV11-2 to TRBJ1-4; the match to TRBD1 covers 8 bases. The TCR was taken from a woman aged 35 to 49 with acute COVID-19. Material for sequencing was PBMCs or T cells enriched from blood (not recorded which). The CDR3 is CASSFGDRRNEKLFF. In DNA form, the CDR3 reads TGTGCCAGCAGCTTCGGGGACAGGCGAAATGAAAAACTGTTTTTT.